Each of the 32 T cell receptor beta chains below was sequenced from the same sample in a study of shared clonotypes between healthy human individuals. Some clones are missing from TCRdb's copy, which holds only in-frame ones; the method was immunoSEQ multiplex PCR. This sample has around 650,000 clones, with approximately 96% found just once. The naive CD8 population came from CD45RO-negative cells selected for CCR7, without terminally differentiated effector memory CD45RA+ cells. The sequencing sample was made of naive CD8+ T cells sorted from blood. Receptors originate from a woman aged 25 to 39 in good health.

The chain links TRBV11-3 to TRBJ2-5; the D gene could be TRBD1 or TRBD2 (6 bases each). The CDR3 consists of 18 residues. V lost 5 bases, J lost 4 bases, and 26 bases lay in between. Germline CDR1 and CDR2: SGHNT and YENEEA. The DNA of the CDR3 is TGTGCCAGCAGCAATTACCCGCCGGGGGCTGAGGGTGGAGAGACCCAGTACTTC. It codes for CASSNYPPGAEGGETQYF. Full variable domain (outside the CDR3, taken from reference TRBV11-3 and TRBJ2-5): EAGVVQSPRYKIIEKKQPVAFWCNPISGHNTLYWYLQNLGQGPELLIRYENEEAVDDSQLPKDRFSAERLKGVDSTLKIQPAELGDSAVYLCASSNYPPGAEGGETQYFGPGTRLLVL.

CDR3 DNA sequence: TGCGCCAGCAGCCACCCTGGCTACGAGCAGTACTTC. This gives the protein CASSHPGYEQYF. This chain uses TRBV10-2 with TRBJ2-7, with no clear D. The V gene's germline CDR1 is WSHSY and CDR2 SAAADI. This CDR3 is 12 amino acids long. V was clipped by 6 bases and J by 3 bases, with 9 bases between them.

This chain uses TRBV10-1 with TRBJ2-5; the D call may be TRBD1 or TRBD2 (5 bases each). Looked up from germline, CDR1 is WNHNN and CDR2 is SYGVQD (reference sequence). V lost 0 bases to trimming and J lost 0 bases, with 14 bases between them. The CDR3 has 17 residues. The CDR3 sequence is CASSESIGTFNQETQYF. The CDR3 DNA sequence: TGCGCCAGCAGTGAGTCCATTGGGACGTTCAACCAAGAGACCCAGTACTTC.

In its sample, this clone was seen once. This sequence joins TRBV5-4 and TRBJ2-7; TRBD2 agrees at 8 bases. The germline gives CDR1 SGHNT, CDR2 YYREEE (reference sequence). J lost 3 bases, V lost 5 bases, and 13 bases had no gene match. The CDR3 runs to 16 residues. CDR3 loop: CASSFPSGSGSYEQYF. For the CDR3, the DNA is TGTGCCAGCAGTTTCCCGTCCGGGAGCGGGAGCTACGAGCAGTACTTC.

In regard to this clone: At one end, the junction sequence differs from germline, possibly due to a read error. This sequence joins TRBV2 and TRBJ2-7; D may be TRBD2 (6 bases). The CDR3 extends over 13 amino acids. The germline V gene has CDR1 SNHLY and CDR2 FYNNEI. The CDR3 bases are TGTGCCAGCAGAGAAGGGGACTTCTACGAGCAGTACTTC. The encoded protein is CASREGDFYEQYF.

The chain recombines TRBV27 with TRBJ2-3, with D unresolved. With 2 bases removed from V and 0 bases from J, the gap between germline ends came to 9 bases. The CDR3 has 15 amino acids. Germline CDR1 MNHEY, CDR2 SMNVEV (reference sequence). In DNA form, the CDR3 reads TGTGCCAGCAGTTTAGGGGAATTTAGCACAGATACGCAGTATTTT. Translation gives CASSLGEFSTDTQYF.

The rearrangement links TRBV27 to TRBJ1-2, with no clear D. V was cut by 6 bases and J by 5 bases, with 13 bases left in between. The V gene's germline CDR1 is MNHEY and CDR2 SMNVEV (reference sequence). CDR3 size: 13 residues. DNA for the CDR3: TGTGCCAGCAGCCTCGGGCCTCCTTATGGCTACACCTTC. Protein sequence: CASSLGPPYGYTF.

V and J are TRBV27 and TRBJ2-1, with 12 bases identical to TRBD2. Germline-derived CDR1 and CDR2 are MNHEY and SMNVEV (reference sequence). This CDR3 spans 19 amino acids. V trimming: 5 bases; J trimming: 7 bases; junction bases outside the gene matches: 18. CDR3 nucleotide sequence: TGTGCCAGCAGTCCATGGGGGACTAGCGGGTTTAGGTCGGATAATGAGCAGTTCTTC. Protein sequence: CASSPWGTSGFRSDNEQFF.

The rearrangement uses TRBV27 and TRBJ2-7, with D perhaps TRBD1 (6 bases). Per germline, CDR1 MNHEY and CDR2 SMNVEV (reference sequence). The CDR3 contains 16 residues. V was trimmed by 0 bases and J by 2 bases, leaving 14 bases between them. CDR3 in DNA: TGTGCCAGCAGTTTATCCTCGAGGACAGCTACCTACGAGCAGTACTTC. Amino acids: CASSLSSRTATYEQYF.

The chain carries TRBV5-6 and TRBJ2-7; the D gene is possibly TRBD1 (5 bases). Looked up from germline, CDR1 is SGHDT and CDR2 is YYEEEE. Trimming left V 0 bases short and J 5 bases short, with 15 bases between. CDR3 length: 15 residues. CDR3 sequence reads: CASSLDGRWTHEQYF. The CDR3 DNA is TGTGCCAGCAGCTTGGATGGCAGGTGGACACACGAGCAGTACTTC.

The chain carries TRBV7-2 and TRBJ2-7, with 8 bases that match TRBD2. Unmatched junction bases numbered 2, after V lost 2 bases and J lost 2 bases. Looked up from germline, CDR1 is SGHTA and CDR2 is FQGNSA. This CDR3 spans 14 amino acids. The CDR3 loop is CASSLPLAAYEQYF. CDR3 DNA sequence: TGTGCCAGCAGCTTACCACTAGCGGCCTACGAGCAGTACTTC.

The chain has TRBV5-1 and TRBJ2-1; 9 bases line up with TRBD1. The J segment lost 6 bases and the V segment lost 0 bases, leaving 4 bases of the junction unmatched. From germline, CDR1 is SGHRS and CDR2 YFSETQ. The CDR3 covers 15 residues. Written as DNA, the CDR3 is TGCGCCAGCAGCTTGGGGACAGGGGTTGTCAATGAGCAGTTCTTC. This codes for CASSLGTGVVNEQFF.

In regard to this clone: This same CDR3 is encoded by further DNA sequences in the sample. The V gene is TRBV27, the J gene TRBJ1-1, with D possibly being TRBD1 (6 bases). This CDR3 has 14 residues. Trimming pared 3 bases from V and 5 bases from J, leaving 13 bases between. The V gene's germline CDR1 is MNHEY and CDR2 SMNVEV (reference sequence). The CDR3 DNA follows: TGTGCCAGCAGTTTGGGGGGCGCGGGGACTGAAGCTTTCTTT. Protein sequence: CASSLGGAGTEAFF.

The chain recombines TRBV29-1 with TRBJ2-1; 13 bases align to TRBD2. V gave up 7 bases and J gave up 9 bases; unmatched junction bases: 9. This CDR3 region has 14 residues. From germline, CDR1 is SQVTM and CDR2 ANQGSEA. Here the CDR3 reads CSGSTSGRRGEQFF. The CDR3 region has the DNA TGCAGCGGGTCGACTAGCGGGAGGCGGGGTGAGCAGTTCTTC.

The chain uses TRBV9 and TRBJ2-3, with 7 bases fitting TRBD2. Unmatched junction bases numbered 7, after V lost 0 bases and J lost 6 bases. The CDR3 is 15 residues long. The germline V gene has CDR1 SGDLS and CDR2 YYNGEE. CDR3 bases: TGTGCCAGCAGCGTAGTGACTAGCTGGGGGGATACGCAGTATTTT. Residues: CASSVVTSWGDTQYF.

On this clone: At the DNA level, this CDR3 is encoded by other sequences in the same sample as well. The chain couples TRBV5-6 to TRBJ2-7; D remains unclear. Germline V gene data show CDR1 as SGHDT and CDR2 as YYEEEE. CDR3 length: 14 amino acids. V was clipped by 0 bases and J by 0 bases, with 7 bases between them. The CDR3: CASSLAGRSYEQYF. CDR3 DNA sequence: TGTGCCAGCAGCTTGGCCGGGCGCTCCTACGAGCAGTACTTC.

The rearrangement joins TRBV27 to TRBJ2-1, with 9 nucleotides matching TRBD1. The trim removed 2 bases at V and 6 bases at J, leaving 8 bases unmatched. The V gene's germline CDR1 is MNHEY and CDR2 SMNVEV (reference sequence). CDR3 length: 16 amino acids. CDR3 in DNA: TGTGCCAGCAGTTTAATGCTAGGACAGGGGACCAATGAGCAGTTCTTC. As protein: CASSLMLGQGTNEQFF.

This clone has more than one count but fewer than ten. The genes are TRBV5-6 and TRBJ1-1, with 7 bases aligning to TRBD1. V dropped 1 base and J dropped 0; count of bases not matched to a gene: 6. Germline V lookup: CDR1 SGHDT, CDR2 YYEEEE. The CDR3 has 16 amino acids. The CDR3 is CASSLTTDRVNTEAFF. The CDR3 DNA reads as TGTGCCAGCAGCTTGACCACCGACAGGGTGAACACTGAAGCTTTCTTT.

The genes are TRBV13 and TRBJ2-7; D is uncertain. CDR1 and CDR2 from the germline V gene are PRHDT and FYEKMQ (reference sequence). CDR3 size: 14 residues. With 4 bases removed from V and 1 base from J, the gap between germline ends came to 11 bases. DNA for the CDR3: TGTGCCAGCAGCTCTCAGGACGGTTCCTACGAGCAGTACTTC. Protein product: CASSSQDGSYEQYF. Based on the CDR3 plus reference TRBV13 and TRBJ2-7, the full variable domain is AAGVIQSPRHLIKEKRETATLKCYPIPRHDTVYWYQQGPGQDPQFLISFYEKMQSDKGSIPDRFSAQQFSDYHSELNMSSLELGDSALYFCASSSQDGSYEQYFGPGTRLTVT.

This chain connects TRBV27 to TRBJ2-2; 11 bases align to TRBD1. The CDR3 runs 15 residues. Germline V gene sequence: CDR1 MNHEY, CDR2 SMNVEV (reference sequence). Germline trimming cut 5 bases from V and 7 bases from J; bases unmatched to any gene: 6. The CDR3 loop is CASSPDRGRGGELFF. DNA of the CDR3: TGTGCCAGCAGTCCGGACAGGGGGCGCGGCGGGGAGCTGTTTTTT.

CDR3 bases: TGCGCCAGCAGCCAAGAGCTAGCGGGAGTATTAACAGATACGCAGTATTTT. Translation: CASSQELAGVLTDTQYF. V usage is TRBV4-1 and J usage is TRBJ2-3, with 10 bases that match TRBD2. The CDR3 sequence is 17 residues long. V trimming: 0 bases; J trimming: 3 bases; junction bases outside the gene matches: 6. The germline V gene encodes CDR1 MGHRA and CDR2 YSYEKL.

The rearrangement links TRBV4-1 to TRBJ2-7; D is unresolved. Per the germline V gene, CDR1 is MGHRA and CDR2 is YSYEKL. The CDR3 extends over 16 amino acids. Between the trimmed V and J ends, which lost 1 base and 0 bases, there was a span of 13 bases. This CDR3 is CASSQGSPRSSYEQYF. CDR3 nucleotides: TGCGCCAGCAGCCAAGGAAGTCCTCGAAGCTCCTACGAGCAGTACTTC.

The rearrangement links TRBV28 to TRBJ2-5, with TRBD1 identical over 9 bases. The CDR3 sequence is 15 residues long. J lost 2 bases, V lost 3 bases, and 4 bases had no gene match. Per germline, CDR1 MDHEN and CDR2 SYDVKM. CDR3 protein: CASSLGTGIQETQYF. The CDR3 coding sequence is TGTGCCAGCAGTTTGGGGACAGGGATTCAAGAGACCCAGTACTTC.

CDR3 in DNA: TGTGCCAGCAGCTTCCCAAGCGGGATGGGAGGGGAGCTGTTTTTT. Translating gives CASSFPSGMGGELFF. The chain joins TRBV5-4 to TRBJ2-2, with TRBD2 matching 7 bases. V lost 2 bases to trimming and J lost 8 bases; unmatched junction nucleotides: 9. From germline, CDR1 is SGHNT and CDR2 YYREEE (reference sequence). There are 15 residues in the CDR3.

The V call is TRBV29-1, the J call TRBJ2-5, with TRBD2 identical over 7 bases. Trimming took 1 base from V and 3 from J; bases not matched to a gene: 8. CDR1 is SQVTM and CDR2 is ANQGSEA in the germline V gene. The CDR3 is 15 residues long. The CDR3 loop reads CSVEGGGGLEETQYF. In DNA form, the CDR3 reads TGCAGCGTTGAAGGGGGGGGAGGGCTTGAAGAGACCCAGTACTTC.

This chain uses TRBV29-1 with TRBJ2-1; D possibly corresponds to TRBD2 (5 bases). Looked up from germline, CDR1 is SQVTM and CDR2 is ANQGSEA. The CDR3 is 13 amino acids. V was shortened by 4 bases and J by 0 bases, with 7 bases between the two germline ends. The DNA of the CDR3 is TGCAGCGTTGCCGGGATCTCCTACAATGAGCAGTTCTTC. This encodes CSVAGISYNEQFF.

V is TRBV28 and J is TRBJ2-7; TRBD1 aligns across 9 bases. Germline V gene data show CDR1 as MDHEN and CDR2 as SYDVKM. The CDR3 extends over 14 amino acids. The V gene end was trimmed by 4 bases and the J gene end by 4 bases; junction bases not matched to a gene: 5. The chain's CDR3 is CASSYPGTGYEQYF. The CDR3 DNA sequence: TGTGCCAGCAGTTACCCCGGGACAGGGTACGAGCAGTACTTC.

This CDR3 reads CASSLAGRAGTEAFF. CDR3 DNA sequence: TGTGCCAGCAGTTTAGCAGGCAGGGCGGGCACTGAAGCTTTCTTT. This chain uses TRBV27 with TRBJ1-1, with a tentative D call TRBD1 (5 bases). Looked up from germline, CDR1 is MNHEY and CDR2 is SMNVEV (reference sequence). V was trimmed by 2 bases and J by 4 bases, leaving 14 bases between them. The CDR3 sequence is 15 residues long.

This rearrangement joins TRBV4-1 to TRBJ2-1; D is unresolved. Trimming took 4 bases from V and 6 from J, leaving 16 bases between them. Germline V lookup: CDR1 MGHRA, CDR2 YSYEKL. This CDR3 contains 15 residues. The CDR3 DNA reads TGCGCCAGCAGCCCCCTCAAAATCGGTATCAATGAGCAGTTCTTC. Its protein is CASSPLKIGINEQFF.

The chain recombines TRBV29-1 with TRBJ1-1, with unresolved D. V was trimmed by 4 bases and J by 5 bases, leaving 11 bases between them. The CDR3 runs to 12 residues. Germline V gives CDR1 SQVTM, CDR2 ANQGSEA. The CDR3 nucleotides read TGCAGCGTTGGCCCCGGTGCAACTGAAGCTTTCTTT. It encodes CSVGPGATEAFF.

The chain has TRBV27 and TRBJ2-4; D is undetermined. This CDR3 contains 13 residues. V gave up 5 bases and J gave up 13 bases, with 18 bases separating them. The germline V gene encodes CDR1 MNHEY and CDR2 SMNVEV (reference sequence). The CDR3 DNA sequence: TGTGCCAGCAGTGTAGGTAAAACACTCTTCCAGTACTTC. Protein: CASSVGKTLFQYF.

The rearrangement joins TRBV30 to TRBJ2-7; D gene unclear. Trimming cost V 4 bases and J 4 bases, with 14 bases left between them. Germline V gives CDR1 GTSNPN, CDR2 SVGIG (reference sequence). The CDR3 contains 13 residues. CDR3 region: CAWNIDVGYEQYF. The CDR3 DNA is TGTGCCTGGAATATCGATGTGGGGTACGAGCAGTACTTC.